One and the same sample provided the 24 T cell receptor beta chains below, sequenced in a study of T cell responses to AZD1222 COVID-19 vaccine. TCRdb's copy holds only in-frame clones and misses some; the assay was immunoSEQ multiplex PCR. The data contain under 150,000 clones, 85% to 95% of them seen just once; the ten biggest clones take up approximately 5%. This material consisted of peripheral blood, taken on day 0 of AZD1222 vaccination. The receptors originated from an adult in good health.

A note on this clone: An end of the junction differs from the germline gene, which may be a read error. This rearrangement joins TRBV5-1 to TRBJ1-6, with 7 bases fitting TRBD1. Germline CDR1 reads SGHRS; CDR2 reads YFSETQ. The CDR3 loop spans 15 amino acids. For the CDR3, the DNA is TGCGCCAGCAGCTTGATAGGGGGCGATAAGTCACCCCTCCACTTT. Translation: CASSLIGGDKSPLHF.

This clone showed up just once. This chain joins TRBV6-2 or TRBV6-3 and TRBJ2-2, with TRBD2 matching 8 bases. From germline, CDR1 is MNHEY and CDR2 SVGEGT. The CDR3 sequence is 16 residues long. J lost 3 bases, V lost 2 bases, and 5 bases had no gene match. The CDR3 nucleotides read TGTGCCAGCAGTTACCCCTCGGGGGGGGACACCGGGGAGCTGTTTTTT. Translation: CASSYPSGGDTGELFF.

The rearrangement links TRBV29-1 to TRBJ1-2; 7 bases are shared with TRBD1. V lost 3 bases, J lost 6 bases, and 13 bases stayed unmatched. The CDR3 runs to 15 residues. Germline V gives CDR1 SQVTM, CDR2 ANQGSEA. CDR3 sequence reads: CSVDGPGGFSNGYTF. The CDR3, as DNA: TGCAGCGTTGATGGGCCAGGGGGTTTTTCCAATGGCTACACCTTC.

CDR3 DNA: TGTGCCAGCAGCTTAACCTCCGGGGGAGGCGCGGGAAAGACCCAGTACTTC. This sequence encodes CASSLTSGGGAGKTQYF. The chain is built from TRBV7-3 and TRBJ2-5; D is possibly TRBD2 (6 bases). CDR1 and CDR2 (germline): SGHTA, FQGTGA. Between the trimmed V and J ends, which lost 0 bases and 6 bases, there was a span of 20 bases. The CDR3 runs 17 residues.

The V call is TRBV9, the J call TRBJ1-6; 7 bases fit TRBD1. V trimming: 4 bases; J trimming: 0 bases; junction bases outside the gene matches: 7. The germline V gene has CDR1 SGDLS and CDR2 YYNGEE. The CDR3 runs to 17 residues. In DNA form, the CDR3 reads TGTGCCAGCAGCCCAAAGGACAGGAACTCCTATAATTCACCCCTCCACTTT. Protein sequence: CASSPKDRNSYNSPLHF.

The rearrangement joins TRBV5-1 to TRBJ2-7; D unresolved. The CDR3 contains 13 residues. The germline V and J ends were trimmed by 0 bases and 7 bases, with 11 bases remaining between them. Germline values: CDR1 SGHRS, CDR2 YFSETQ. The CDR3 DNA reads TGCGCCAGCAGCTTGGAAGAGTTTGGAGAGCAGTACTTC. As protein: CASSLEEFGEQYF.

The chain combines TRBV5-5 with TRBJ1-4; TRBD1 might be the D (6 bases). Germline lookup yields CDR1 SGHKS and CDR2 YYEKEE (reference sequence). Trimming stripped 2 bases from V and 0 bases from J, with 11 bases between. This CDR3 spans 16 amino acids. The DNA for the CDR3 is TGTGCCAGCAGCTTAACAGGGACATCAACTAATGAAAAACTGTTTTTT. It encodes CASSLTGTSTNEKLFF.

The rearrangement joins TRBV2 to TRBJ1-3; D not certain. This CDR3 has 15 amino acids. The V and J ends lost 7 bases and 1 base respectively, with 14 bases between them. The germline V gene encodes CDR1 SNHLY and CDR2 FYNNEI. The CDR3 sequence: CASTTEPLSGNTIYF. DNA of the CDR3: TGTGCCAGCACTACAGAGCCCCTTTCTGGAAACACCATATATTTT.

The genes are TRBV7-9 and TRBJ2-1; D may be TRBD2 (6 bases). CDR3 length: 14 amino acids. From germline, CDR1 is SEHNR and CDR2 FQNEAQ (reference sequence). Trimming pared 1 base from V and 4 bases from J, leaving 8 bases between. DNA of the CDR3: TGTGCCAGCAGCTTAGTGGGGGGATACAATGAGCAGTTCTTC. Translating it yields CASSLVGGYNEQFF.

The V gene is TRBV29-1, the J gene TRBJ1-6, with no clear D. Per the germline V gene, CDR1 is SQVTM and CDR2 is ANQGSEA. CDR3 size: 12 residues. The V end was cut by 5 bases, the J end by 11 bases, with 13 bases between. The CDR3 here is CSVNKGGTPLHF. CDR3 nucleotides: TGCAGCGTTAACAAAGGTGGAACACCCCTCCACTTT.

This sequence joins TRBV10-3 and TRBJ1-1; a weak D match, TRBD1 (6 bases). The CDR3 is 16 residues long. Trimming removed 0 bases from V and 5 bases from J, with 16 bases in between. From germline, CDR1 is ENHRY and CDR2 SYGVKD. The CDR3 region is CAISESVPRGTTEAFF. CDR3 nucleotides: TGTGCCATCAGTGAGTCCGTCCCCAGGGGAACGACTGAAGCTTTCTTT.

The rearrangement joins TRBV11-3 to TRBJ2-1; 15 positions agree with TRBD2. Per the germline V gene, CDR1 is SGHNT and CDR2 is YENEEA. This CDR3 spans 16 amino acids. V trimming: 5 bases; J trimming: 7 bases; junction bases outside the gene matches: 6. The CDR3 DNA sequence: TGTGCCAGCAGCAACGGGACTAGCGGGGGGAGAAATGAGCAGTTCTTC. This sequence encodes CASSNGTSGGRNEQFF.

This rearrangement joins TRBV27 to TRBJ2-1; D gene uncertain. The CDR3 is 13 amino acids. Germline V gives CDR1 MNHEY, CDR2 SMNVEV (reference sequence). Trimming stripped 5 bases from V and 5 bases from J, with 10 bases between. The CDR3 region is CASSLIPHNEQFF. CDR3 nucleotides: TGTGCCAGCAGTCTTATTCCCCACAATGAGCAGTTCTTC.

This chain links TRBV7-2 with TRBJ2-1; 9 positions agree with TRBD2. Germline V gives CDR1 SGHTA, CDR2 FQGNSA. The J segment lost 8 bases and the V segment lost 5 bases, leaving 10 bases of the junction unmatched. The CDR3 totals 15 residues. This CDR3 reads CASSPSGVRVHEQFF. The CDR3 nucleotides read TGTGCCAGCAGCCCTAGCGGGGTAAGGGTACATGAGCAGTTCTTC.

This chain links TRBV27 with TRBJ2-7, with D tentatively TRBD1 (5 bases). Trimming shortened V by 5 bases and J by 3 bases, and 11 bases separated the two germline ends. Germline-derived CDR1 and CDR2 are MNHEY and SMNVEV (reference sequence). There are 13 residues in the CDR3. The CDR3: CASSPTGRYEQYF. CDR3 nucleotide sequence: TGTGCCAGCAGTCCCACAGGCCGCTACGAGCAGTACTTC.

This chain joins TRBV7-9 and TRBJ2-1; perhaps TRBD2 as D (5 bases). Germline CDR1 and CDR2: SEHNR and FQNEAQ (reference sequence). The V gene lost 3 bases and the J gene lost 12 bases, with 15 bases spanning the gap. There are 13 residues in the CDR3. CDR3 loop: CASSFGETRGQFF. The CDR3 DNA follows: TGTGCCAGCAGCTTTGGGGAAACTCGGGGGCAGTTCTTC. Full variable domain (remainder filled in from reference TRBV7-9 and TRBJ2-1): DTGVSQNPRHKITKRGQNVTFRCDPISEHNRLYWYRQTLGQGPEFLTYFQNEAQLEKSRLLSDRFSAERPKGSFSTLEIQRTEQGDSAMYLCASSFGETRGQFFGPGTRLTVL.

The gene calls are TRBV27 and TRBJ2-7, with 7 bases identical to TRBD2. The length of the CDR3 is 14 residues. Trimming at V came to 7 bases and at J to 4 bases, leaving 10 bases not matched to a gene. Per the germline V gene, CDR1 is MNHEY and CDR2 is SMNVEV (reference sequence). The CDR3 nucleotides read TGTGCCAGCAACGTGCGGGAGAATGGGTACGAGCAGTACTTC. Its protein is CASNVRENGYEQYF.

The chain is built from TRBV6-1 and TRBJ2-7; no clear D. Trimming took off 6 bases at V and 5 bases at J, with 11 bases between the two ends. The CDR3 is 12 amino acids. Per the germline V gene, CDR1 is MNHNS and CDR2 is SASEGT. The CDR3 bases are TGTGCCAGCAGCTCTGCTTGGAACGAGCAGTACTTC. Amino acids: CASSSAWNEQYF.

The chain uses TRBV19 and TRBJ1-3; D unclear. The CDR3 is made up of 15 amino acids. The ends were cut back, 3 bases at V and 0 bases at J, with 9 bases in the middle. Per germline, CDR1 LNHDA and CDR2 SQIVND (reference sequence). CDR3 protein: CASSIGVTSGNTIYF. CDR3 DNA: TGTGCCAGTAGTATCGGCGTAACCTCTGGAAACACCATATATTTT.

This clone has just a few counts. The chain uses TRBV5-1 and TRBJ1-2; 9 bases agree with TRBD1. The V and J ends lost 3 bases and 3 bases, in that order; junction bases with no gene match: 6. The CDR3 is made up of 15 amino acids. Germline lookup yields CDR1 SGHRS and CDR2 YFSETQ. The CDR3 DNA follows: TGCGCCAGCAGCTCGGGACAGGGTGGGGACTATGGCTACACCTTC. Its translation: CASSSGQGGDYGYTF.

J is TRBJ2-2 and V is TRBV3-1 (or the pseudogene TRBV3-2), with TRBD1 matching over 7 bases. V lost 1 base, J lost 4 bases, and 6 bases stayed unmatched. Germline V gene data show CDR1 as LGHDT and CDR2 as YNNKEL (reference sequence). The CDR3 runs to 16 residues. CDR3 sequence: CASSQGQGEGTGELFF. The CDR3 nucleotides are TGTGCCAGCAGCCAAGGACAGGGCGAAGGCACCGGGGAGCTGTTTTTT.

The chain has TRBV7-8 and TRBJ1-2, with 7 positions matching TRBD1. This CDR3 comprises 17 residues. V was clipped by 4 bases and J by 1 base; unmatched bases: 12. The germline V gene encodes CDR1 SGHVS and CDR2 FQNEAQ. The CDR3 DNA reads TGTGCCAGCAGCTCAGGGGCAGGGACAGAACATAACTATGGCTACACCTTC. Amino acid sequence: CASSSGAGTEHNYGYTF.

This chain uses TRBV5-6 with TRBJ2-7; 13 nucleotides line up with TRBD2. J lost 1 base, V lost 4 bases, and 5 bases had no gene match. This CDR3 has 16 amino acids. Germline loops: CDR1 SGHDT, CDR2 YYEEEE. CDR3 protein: CASSLGLAGRSYEQYF. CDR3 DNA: TGTGCCAGCAGCCTGGGACTAGCGGGGAGGTCCTACGAGCAGTACTTC.

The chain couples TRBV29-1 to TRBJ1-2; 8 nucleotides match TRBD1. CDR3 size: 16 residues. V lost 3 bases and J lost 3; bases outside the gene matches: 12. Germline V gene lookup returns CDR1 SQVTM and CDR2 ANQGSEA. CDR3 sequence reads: CSVDLTGEVRDYGYTF. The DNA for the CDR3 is TGCAGCGTTGACTTGACAGGGGAAGTTAGGGACTATGGCTACACCTTC.